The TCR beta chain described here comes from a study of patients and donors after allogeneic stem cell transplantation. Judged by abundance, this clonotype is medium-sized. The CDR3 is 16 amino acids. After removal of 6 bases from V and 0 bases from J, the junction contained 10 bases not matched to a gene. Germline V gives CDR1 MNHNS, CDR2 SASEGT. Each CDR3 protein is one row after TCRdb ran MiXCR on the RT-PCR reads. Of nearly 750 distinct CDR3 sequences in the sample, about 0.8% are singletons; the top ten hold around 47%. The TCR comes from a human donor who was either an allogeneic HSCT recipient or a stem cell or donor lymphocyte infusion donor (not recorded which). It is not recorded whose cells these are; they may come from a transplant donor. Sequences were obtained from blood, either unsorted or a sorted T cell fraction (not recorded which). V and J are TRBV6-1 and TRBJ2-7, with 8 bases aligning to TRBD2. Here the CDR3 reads CASRTRSGDSSYEQYF. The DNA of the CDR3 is TGTGCCAGCAGGACCCGTAGCGGGGATAGCTCCTACGAGCAGTACTTC.